This T cell receptor beta chain was observed in a study of CD8 T cells in ankylosing spondylitis. This clonotype showed up many times. Its target is unknown. The study's findings and limits: Ankylosing spondylitis blood appeared to be characterized by a TCR beta motif of 7 to 9 highly homologous variants.

The germline V gene has CDR1 MNHEY and CDR2 SVGEGT. With V trimmed by 3 bases and J by 0 bases, 7 bases remained unmatched. This CDR3 contains 18 residues. TCR beta libraries were made by quantitative 5'-RACE with molecular barcodes. A single record per CDR3 protein comes from TCRdb applying MiXCR to the 5' RACE reads. The table lists more than 600,000 distinct CDR3 sequences, around 19% of them singletons, with about 20% in the top ten. This chain links TRBV6-2 or TRBV6-3 with TRBJ2-1; TRBD2 agrees at 11 bases. The sample comprised blood, either unsorted or a sorted T cell fraction (not recorded which). The sequence was obtained from a male donor with ankylosing spondylitis. For the CDR3, the DNA is TGTGCCAGCAGTTATACTAGCGGGAGTCTCCCCTCCTACAATGAGCAGTTCTTC. Protein product: CASSYTSGSLPSYNEQFF.